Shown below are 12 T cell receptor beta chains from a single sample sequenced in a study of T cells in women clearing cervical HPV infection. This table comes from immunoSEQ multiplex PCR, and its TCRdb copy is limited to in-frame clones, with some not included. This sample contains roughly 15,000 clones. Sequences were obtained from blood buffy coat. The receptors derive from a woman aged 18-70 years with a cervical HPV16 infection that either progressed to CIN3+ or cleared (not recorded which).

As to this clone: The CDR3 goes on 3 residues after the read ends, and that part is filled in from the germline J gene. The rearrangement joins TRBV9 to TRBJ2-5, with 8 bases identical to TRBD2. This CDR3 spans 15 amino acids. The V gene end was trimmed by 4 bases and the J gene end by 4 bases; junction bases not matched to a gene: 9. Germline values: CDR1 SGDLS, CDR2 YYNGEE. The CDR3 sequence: CASSLSGTVRETQYF. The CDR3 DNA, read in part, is TGTGCCAGCAGCCTTAGCGGGACGGTTAGAGAGACC.

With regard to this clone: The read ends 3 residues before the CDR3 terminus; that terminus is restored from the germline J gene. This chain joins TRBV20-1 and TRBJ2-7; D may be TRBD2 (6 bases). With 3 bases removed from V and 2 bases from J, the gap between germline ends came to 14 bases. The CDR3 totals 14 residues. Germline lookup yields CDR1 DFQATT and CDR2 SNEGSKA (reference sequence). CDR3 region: CSASFGTRPYEQYF. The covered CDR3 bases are TGCAGTGCTAGCTTCGGGACTCGGCCCTACGAG.

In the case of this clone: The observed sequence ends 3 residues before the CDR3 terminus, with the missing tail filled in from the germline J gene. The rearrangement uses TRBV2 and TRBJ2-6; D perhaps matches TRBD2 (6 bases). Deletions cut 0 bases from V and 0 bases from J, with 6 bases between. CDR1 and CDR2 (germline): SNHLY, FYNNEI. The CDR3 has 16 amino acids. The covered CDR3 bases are TGTGCCAGCAGTGAAGCGGGGGGCTCTGGGGCCAACGTC. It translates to CASSEAGGSGANV. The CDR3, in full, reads CASSEAGGSGANVLTF.

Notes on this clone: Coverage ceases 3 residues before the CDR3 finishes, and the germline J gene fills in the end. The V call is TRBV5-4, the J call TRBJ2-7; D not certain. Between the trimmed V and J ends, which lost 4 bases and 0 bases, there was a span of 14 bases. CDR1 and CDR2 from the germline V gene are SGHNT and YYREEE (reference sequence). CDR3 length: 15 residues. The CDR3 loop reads CASSPDLGDSYEQYF. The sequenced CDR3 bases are TGTGCCAGCAGCCCAGATCTAGGCGACTCCTACGAG.

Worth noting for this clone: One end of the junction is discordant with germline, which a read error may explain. Partial CDR3 DNA: TGTGCCATCAGTGAGTCCCGACAGGGGACAGAGACG. This gives the protein CAISESRQGTET. Given in full, the CDR3 is CAISESRQGTETQYF. The V and J genes are TRBV10-3 and TRBJ2-3; 8 nucleotides line up with TRBD1. The CDR3 is cut off 3 residues early in the read; its end comes from the germline J gene. The CDR3 extends over 15 amino acids. CDR1 and CDR2 from the germline V gene are ENHRY and SYGVKD.

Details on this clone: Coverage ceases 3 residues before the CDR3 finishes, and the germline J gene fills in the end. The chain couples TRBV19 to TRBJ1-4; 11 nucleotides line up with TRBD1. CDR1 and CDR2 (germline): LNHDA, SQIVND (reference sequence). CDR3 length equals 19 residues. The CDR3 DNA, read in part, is TGTGCCAGTAATAACGGACAGGGGGCCGAAAGCTCCTATAATTCACCA. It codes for CASNNGQGAESSYNSP. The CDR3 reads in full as CASNNGQGAESSYNSPLFF.

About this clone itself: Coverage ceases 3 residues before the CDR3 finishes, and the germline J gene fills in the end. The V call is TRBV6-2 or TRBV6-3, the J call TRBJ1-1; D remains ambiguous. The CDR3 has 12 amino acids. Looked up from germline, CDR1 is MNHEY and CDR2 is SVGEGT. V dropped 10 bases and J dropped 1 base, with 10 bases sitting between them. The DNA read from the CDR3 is TGTGCCATCCCGCAAGGGAACACTGAA. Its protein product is CAIPQGNTE. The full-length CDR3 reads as CAIPQGNTEAFF.

The part of the CDR3 DNA that was read is TGTGCCAGCAGCTTCGCGCCGGGTACCTACAATGAC. Translated, it gives CASSFAPGTYND. The whole CDR3 protein is CASSFAPGTYNDYTF. J is TRBJ1-2 and V is TRBV7-7, with no clear D. The CDR3 extends 3 residues past the end of the read, so its final part is completed from the germline J gene. The CDR3 length is 15 residues. Germline CDR1 is SSHAT and CDR2 is FNYEAQ (reference sequence). Full variable domain (rest looked up from reference TRBV7-7 and TRBJ1-2): GAGVSQSPRYKVTKRGQDVTLRCDPISSHATLYWYQQALGQGPEFLTYFNYEAQPDKSGLPSDRFSAERPEGSISTLTIQRTEQRDSAMYRCASSFAPGTYNDYTFGSGTRLTVV.

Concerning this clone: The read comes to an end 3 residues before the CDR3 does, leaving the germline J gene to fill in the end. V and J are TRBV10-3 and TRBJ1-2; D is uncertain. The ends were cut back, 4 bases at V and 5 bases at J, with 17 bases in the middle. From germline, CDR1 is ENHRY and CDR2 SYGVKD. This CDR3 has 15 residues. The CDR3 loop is CAISAGPDNLYGYTF. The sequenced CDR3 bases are TGTGCCATCAGTGCTGGGCCAGACAACCTATATGGC.

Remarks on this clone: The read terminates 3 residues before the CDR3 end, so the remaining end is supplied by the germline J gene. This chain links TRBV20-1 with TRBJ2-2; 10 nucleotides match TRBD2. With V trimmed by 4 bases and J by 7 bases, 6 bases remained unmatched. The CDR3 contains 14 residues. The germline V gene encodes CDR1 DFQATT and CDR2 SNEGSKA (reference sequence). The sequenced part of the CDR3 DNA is TGCAGTGCTATAAGCGGGAGGGTTGACGGGGAG. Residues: CSAISGRVDGE. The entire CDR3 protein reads CSAISGRVDGELFF.

This CDR3 reads CASSIWAGSSAGQYF. CDR3 bases read: TGTGCCAGTAGTATTTGGGCAGGCTCTTCGGCTGGT. The rearrangement uses TRBV19 and TRBJ2-4, with D uncertain. The read ends 3 residues before the CDR3 terminus; that terminus is restored from the germline J gene. Germline-derived CDR1 and CDR2 are LNHDA and SQIVND (reference sequence). This CDR3 comprises 15 residues.

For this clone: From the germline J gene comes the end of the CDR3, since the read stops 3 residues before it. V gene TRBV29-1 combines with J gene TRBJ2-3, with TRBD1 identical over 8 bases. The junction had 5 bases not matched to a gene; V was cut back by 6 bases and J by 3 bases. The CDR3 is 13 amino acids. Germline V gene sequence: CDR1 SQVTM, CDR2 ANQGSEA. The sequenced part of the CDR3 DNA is TGCAGCGTCGGGACAGGACGAACAGATACG. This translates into CSVGTGRTDT. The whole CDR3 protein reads CSVGTGRTDTQYF.